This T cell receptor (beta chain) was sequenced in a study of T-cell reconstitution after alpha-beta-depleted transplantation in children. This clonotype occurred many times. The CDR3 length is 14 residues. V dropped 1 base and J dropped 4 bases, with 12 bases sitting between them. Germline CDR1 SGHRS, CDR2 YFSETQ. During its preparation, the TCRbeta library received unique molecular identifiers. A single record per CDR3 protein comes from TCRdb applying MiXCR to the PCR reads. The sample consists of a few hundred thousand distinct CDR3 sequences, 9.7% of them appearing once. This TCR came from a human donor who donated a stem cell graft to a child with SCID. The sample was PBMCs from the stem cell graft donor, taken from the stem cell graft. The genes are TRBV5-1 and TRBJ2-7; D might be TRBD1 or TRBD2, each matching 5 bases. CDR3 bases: TGCGCCAGCAGCTTGAGGGACCCCGGGTACGAGCAGTACTTC. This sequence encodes CASSLRDPGYEQYF. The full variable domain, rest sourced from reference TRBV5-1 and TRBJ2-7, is KAGVTQTPRYLIKTRGQQVTLSCSPISGHRSVSWYQQTPGQGLQFLFEYFSETQRNKGNFPGRFSGRQFSNSRSEMNVSTLELGDSALYLCASSLRDPGYEQYFGPGTRLTVT.